These 20 T cell receptor beta chains were sequenced from one sample in a study of blood T cell repertoires in COVID-19. The data were produced by immunoSEQ multiplex PCR, yet TCRdb's version contains in-frame clones alone and is incomplete. The profile covers 55,000 to 75,000 clones, with approximately 88% appearing a single time and 3.5% to 5% taken by the ten largest. The sequencing sample was made of peripheral blood. The receptors were sampled from a human donor in a cohort sampled during active COVID-19.

The genes are TRBV6-5 and TRBJ2-2; 8 nucleotides align to TRBD2. The length of the CDR3 is 14 residues. Germline loops: CDR1 MNHEY, CDR2 SVGAGI. V shed 4 bases, J shed 7 bases, and the junction held 5 bases outside the gene matches. The CDR3 sequence is CASSWSAGDGELFF. In nucleotides, the CDR3 is TGTGCCAGCAGTTGGTCAGCGGGGGACGGGGAGCTGTTTTTT.

The V and J genes are TRBV19 and TRBJ2-1; 8 bases map to TRBD1. Germline V gene data show CDR1 as LNHDA and CDR2 as SQIVND (reference sequence). This CDR3 spans 15 amino acids. J lost 7 bases, V lost 5 bases, and 10 bases had no gene match. As DNA, the CDR3 is TGTGCCAGTAGTCCCTCAGGACAGGGTCAAAATGAGCAGTTCTTC. Encoded protein: CASSPSGQGQNEQFF.

V is TRBV19 and J is TRBJ2-7; TRBD1 matches at 8 bases. This CDR3 has 14 residues. Per germline, CDR1 LNHDA and CDR2 SQIVND (reference sequence). V gave up 10 bases and J gave up 5 bases; unmatched junction bases: 13. In nucleotides, the CDR3 is TGTGCCACCGCCCCCTGGACAGGGAGTGACGAGCAGTACTTC. Its translation is CATAPWTGSDEQYF.

Note on this clone: An end of the junction differs from the germline gene, which may be a read error. The chain links TRBV25-1 to TRBJ2-2; maybe TRBD1 (6 bases). The CDR3 sequence is 14 residues long. Germline V lookup: CDR1 MGHDK, CDR2 SYGVNS. The CDR3 is CASSETGNTGEPFF. The CDR3 DNA follows: TGTGCCAGCAGTGAAACAGGGAACACCGGGGAGCCGTTTTTT.

V is TRBV19 and J is TRBJ2-1, with 13 bases lining up with TRBD2. Trimming cost V 10 bases and J 1 base; bases outside gene matches: 10. CDR1 is LNHDA and CDR2 is SQIVND in the germline V gene (reference sequence). CDR3 length equals 17 residues. The CDR3 nucleotides read TGTGCCACGGGGGGACTAGCGGGGTATAGGTCCTACAATGAGCAGTTCTTC. It codes for CATGGLAGYRSYNEQFF. Complete variable domain (other parts from reference TRBV19 and TRBJ2-1): DGGITQSPKYLFRKEGQNVTLSCEQNLNHDAMYWYRQDPGQGLRLIYYSQIVNDFQKGDIAEGYSVSREKKESFPLTVTSAQKNPTAFYLCATGGLAGYRSYNEQFFGPGTRLTVL.

This clone occurred a few times. This chain joins TRBV29-1 and TRBJ1-1; D not resolved. The V end lost 4 bases, the J end lost 6 bases, and 15 bases lay between the germline ends. CDR3 length: 13 amino acids. Germline CDR1 is SQVTM and CDR2 is ANQGSEA. CDR3 sequence: CSVVVHGGAEAFF. CDR3 nucleotides: TGCAGCGTTGTAGTCCATGGCGGCGCTGAAGCTTTCTTT.

The chain carries TRBV5-4 and TRBJ2-4; TRBD1 is a possible D gene (7 bases). V gave up 7 bases and J gave up 5 bases, with 13 bases separating them. The CDR3 consists of 13 residues. CDR1 is SGHNT, CDR2 YYREEE, per germline (reference sequence). CDR3 sequence reads: CASRSRGENIQYF. The CDR3 DNA reads as TGTGCCAGCCGGAGCAGGGGGGAAAACATTCAGTACTTC.

This clone has just one count. J is TRBJ1-5 and V is TRBV6-1; 7 bases fit TRBD1. The CDR3 extends over 15 amino acids. The germline V gene has CDR1 MNHNS and CDR2 SASEGT. The ends lost 3 bases at V and 2 bases at J; junction bases unmatched: 4. This chain's CDR3 is CASSEDRWGNQPQHF. The CDR3 region has the DNA TGTGCCAGCAGTGAGGACAGGTGGGGCAATCAGCCCCAGCATTTT.

The rearrangement uses TRBV5-8 and TRBJ1-5, with a possible D match to TRBD1 (5 bases). CDR3 length: 16 residues. CDR1 is SGHTS and CDR2 is YDEGEE in the germline V gene. Trimming removed 4 bases at V and 2 bases at J, with 16 bases between. CDR3 loop: CASSDGRGMGNQPQHF. In nucleotides, the CDR3 is TGTGCCAGCAGCGACGGACGGGGGATGGGCAATCAGCCCCAGCATTTT.

V usage is TRBV7-9 and J usage is TRBJ2-3; 11 nucleotides match TRBD2. V shed 2 bases and J 4 bases; nucleotides not matched to a gene: 5. Germline CDR1 and CDR2: SEHNR and FQNEAQ (reference sequence). The CDR3 sequence is 16 residues long. The CDR3 sequence: CASSLRSSGGSDTQYF. CDR3 DNA sequence: TGTGCCAGCAGCTTAAGGTCTAGCGGGGGGTCAGATACGCAGTATTTT.

The rearrangement uses TRBV6-5 and TRBJ2-7; 10 nucleotides line up with TRBD2. CDR3 length equals 15 residues. The germline V gene encodes CDR1 MNHEY and CDR2 SVGAGI. V was clipped by 6 bases and J by 2 bases; unmatched bases: 7. The CDR3 coding sequence is TGTGCCAGCAGGCCTAGCGGGGGTGCTGCCTACGAGCAGTACTTC. It is translated as CASRPSGGAAYEQYF.

In this sample, this clone turned up once. CDR3 protein: CASSQGLAGTGQQYF. The CDR3, as DNA: TGCGCCAGCAGCCAAGGGCTAGCGGGGACTGGGCAGCAGTACTTC. The rearrangement links TRBV4-3 to TRBJ2-7, with 9 bases that match TRBD2. The germline CDR1 and CDR2 sequences are LGHNA and YSLEER. The V gene end was trimmed by 1 base and the J gene end by 8 bases; junction bases not matched to a gene: 9. This CDR3 is built from 15 residues.

The CDR3 is CASSQGDRTNEKLFF. The DNA of the CDR3 is TGCGCCAGCAGCCAGGGGGACAGAACTAATGAAAAACTGTTTTTT. The genes are TRBV4-1 and TRBJ1-4; 7 nucleotides line up with TRBD1. V trimming: 3 bases; J trimming: 1 base; junction bases outside the gene matches: 2. The CDR3 is 15 residues long. The germline gives CDR1 MGHRA, CDR2 YSYEKL.

The chain is built from TRBV2 and TRBJ1-4; D might be TRBD1 (5 bases). V lost 4 bases, J lost 5 bases, and 14 bases lay in between. Germline assignment: CDR1 SNHLY and CDR2 FYNNEI. The CDR3 is 15 amino acids. The CDR3 DNA follows: TGTGCCAGCAGTGTCGGGGGACTTAAAAATGAAAAACTGTTTTTT. As protein: CASSVGGLKNEKLFF.

The chain employs TRBV5-1 and TRBJ2-7; TRBD1 might be the D (5 bases). Deletions cut 0 bases from V and 4 bases from J, with 14 bases between. Germline CDR1 is SGHRS and CDR2 is YFSETQ. CDR3 length equals 15 residues. The CDR3 DNA sequence: TGCGCCAGCAGCTTGGGCAGGGCCGATTGGTACGAGCAGTACTTC. Translated, it gives CASSLGRADWYEQYF.

The rearrangement uses TRBV28 and TRBJ1-3, with unresolved D. This CDR3 contains 16 residues. V was pared by 3 bases and J by 8 bases, with 20 bases between. Germline V gives CDR1 MDHEN, CDR2 SYDVKM. CDR3 bases: TGTGCCAGCAGTTTCCCCCCCGGGGTGGGTCGAGACACCATATATTTT. The encoded protein is CASSFPPGVGRDTIYF. The variable domain in full, with the rest retrieved from reference TRBV28 and TRBJ1-3, is DVKVTQSSRYLVKRTGEKVFLECVQDMDHENMFWYRQDPGLGLRLIYFSYDVKMKEKGDIPEGYSVSREKKERFSLILESASTNQTSMYLCASSFPPGVGRDTIYFGEGSWLTVV.

The genes are TRBV7-9 and TRBJ2-5; D gene uncertain. V was clipped by 3 bases and J by 4 bases, with 18 bases between them. CDR1 and CDR2 (germline): SEHNR, FQNEAQ (reference sequence). There are 16 residues in the CDR3. In nucleotides, the CDR3 is TGTGCCAGCAGCTTTCCCGCCCGACTTGCGGTAGAGACCCAGTACTTC. Encoded protein: CASSFPARLAVETQYF.

The chain recombines TRBV15 with TRBJ1-6; no firm D call. V gave up 0 bases and J gave up 0 bases, with 9 bases separating them. CDR1 is LNHNV, CDR2 YYDKDF, per germline (reference sequence). CDR3 size: 17 residues. As DNA, the CDR3 is TGTGCCACCAGCAGAGATATGGGGAGCTCCTATAATTCACCCCTCCACTTT. Residues: CATSRDMGSSYNSPLHF.

This sequence joins TRBV6-5 and TRBJ2-7, with 8 bases identical to TRBD2. V lost 4 bases and J lost 2; bases outside the gene matches: 4. This CDR3 region has 14 residues. Germline V gene lookup returns CDR1 MNHEY and CDR2 SVGAGI. The CDR3 DNA reads as TGTGCCAGCAGTTTGCGGGAGGCCGCCTACGAGCAGTACTTC. Translated, it gives CASSLREAAYEQYF.

The chain has TRBV7-2 and TRBJ2-3; 7 bases are shared with TRBD2. With 5 bases clipped from V and 4 bases from J, the junction kept 15 bases outside the gene matches. The CDR3 is 17 residues long. From germline, CDR1 is SGHTA and CDR2 FQGNSA. The DNA of the CDR3 is TGTGCCAGCAGCCCCCCGCGGGGGAGGGGTATTCCAGATACGCAGTATTTT. Translating gives CASSPPRGRGIPDTQYF.